This T cell receptor beta chain was obtained from a study of blood T cell repertoires in COVID-19 (dated by TCRdb to 2018 to 2021). About the full investigation: Collaborator samples came from the United States, Italy and Spain and covered acute and convalescent phases of COVID-19. The prospective study material was composed of cDNA or gDNA derived from T cells, B-cell-depleted T cells, or PBMCs. Subjects who had been exposed to COVID-19, were actively infected with it, or had recovered from it provided the deeply sampled blood TCRbeta repertoires that made up the dataset. The repertoires were made available in a free public database intended to serve as a resource for research on the immune response to SARS-CoV-2. Samples were obtained from the ongoing ImmuneRACE study (first 160 participants) and from 1,200 or so subjects provided by 6 global collaborators. The sample metadata nearly always contained a de-identified subject ID, COVID-19 status, age in years and sex. Where HLA class I and class II types were available, the types were taken from metadata supplied by the sample provider, not from assay-based typing. What the work shows at the level of the full study, not this receptor alone: Clinical and demographic metadata were provided uncurated, with the amount varying by source and participant.

Collaborating institutions collected whole blood in K2EDTA tubes following their own protocols. For TCRbeta analysis, collaborators shipped samples as frozen whole blood, isolated PBMCs, or DNA extracted from either of those sample types. Regarding this clone: Which antigen it targets is not known. Base-call qualities are not available, and no considerably larger clone is one nucleotide away.

TCRbeta CDR3 regions were amplified from genomic DNA by means of the immunoSEQ Assay, a bias-controlled multiplex PCR. On the study's bioinformatics: The number of nucleated cells in each sample was estimated by amplification of reference gene primers within the assay. Sequence reads were collapsed and filtered to measure the absolute abundance of every unique TCRbeta CDR3 rearrangement. For each sample, productive Simpson clonality was calculated by taking the square root of Simpson's diversity index across productive rearrangements. TCRdb holds this immuneACCESS table with in-frame rearrangements only. Some clones are missing; in checked studies, unresolved V genes explain under half, and the rest has no known cause. V, J and clone size derive from that table, while D and trimming were established from the DNA sequence. Here the sample has a few hundred thousand clones; 82% occur a single time. Clones ranked in the top ten supply around 3.2% of the sample.

Including the terminal cysteine and phenylalanine, the CDR3 comprises 16 residues. The retained sequence is limited to the CDR3, 48 bases, with the frame set at the first base. Taken from the germline V gene (reference sequence), the CDR1 and CDR2 loops are WNHNN and SYGVQD. Compared with germline, V lacks 0 bases and J lacks 4 bases; bases without a gene match: 5. The sequence links TRBV10-1 to TRBJ1-2; the central 10 bases match TRBD1. Material for sequencing was peripheral blood. The clonotype was recovered from a woman aged 18-29 years with acute or convalescent COVID-19. CDR3 region: CASSESRGQGFYGYTF. The DNA sequence is given as TGCGCCAGCAGTGAGTCGCGGGGACAGGGGTTCTATGGCTACACCTTC.